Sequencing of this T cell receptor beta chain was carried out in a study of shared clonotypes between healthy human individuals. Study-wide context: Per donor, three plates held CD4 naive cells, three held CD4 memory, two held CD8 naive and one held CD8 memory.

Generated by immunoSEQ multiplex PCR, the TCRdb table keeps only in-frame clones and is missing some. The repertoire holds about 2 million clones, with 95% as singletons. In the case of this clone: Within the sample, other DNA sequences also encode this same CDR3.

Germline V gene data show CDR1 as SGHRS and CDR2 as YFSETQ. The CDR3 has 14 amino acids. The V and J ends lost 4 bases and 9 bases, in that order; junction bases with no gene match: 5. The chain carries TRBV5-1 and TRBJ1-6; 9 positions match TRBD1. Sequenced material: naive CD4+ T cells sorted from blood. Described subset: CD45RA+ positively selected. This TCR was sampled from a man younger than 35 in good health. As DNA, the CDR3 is TGCGCCAGCAGCCCGGGACAGGGTGCTTCACCCCTCCACTTT. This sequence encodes CASSPGQGASPLHF.